These 20 T cell receptor beta chains were sequenced from one sample in a study of blood T cell repertoires in COVID-19. Clones were sequenced by immunoSEQ multiplex PCR, and TCRdb holds only the in-frame ones, with some missing. Of over 150,000 clones in the sample, 85% to 90% were seen once. Material for sequencing was peripheral blood. The receptors stem from a man in his fifties or sixties who had recovered from COVID-19.

The chain couples TRBV10-3 to TRBJ1-2; D is unresolved. The CDR3 loop spans 12 amino acids. Trimming left V 5 bases short and J 5 bases short, with 9 bases between. Per the germline V gene, CDR1 is ENHRY and CDR2 is SYGVKD. The CDR3 loop reads CAISQTAYGYTF. CDR3 DNA: TGTGCCATCAGTCAAACTGCTTATGGCTACACCTTC.

The gene calls are TRBV12-3 or TRBV12-4 and TRBJ2-7, with 10 bases fitting TRBD2. With 2 bases clipped from V and 6 bases from J, the junction kept 1 base outside the gene matches. The CDR3 runs 13 residues. The CDR3, as DNA: TGTGCCAGCAGTTTATGGACTAGCGGCGAGCAGTACTTC. Its translation: CASSLWTSGEQYF.

The chain uses TRBV7-7 and TRBJ2-3, with TRBD1 matching 10 bases. The germline V gene has CDR1 SSHAT and CDR2 FNYEAQ (reference sequence). This CDR3 is built from 16 residues. V trimming: 5 bases; J trimming: 2 bases; junction bases outside the gene matches: 7. In DNA, the CDR3 is TGTGCCAGCAGCCCCGGGACAGGGGTGAACACAGATACGCAGTATTTT. This translates into CASSPGTGVNTDTQYF.

This clone was seen just once. This chain joins TRBV11-1 and TRBJ2-5; TRBD2 matches 7 bases. From germline, CDR1 is SGHAT and CDR2 FQDESV (reference sequence). The V and J ends lost 5 bases and 3 bases, in that order; junction bases with no gene match: 12. This CDR3 region has 16 residues. The CDR3 nucleotides are TGTGCCAGCAGCGGGGGGGTCCCACCCCATAAAGAGACCCAGTACTTC. Protein sequence: CASSGGVPPHKETQYF.

The rearrangement uses TRBV19 and TRBJ2-7; no reliable D call. The germline V gene has CDR1 LNHDA and CDR2 SQIVND (reference sequence). The CDR3 extends over 12 amino acids. V was trimmed by 3 bases and J by 2 bases, leaving 5 bases between them. The CDR3 DNA is TGTGCCAGTAGTATTGGCACCTACGAGCAGTACTTC. It specifies CASSIGTYEQYF.

This clone was found once. The V gene is TRBV6-4, the J gene TRBJ1-2; D unclear. CDR3 size: 14 residues. Trimming stripped 5 bases from V and 1 base from J, with 11 bases between. Per the germline V gene, CDR1 is MRHNA and CDR2 is SNTAGT. The CDR3 nucleotides are TGTGCCAGCAGTAGAACCGGGAGTAACTATGGCTACACCTTC. Translating it yields CASSRTGSNYGYTF.

The gene calls are TRBV4-2 and TRBJ1-5; 7 bases match TRBD1. This CDR3 has 18 amino acids. Germline loops: CDR1 LGHNA, CDR2 YNFKEQ. V lost 3 bases to trimming and J lost 3 bases; unmatched junction nucleotides: 14. In DNA form, the CDR3 reads TGTGCCAGCAGCCAGGGCGCGACAGGGTCGGAGTTCAATCAGCCCCAGCATTTT. The encoded protein is CASSQGATGSEFNQPQHF.

The chain carries TRBV11-2 and TRBJ1-4; TRBD1 is a possible D gene (5 bases). The V gene lost 1 base and the J gene lost 7 bases, with 13 bases spanning the gap. Looked up from germline, CDR1 is SGHAT and CDR2 is FQNNGV. This CDR3 region has 15 residues. In nucleotides, the CDR3 is TGTGCCAGCAGCTTAGGCCCAGGGTGGAGTGAAAAACTGTTTTTT. It specifies CASSLGPGWSEKLFF.

The rearrangement links TRBV27 to TRBJ2-7, with D uncertain. Germline assignment: CDR1 MNHEY and CDR2 SMNVEV (reference sequence). V was pared by 1 base and J by 0 bases, with 10 bases between. There are 15 residues in the CDR3. The CDR3 DNA reads as TGTGCCAGCAGTTTATACCCCCCGAGCTCCTACGAGCAGTACTTC. Protein product: CASSLYPPSSYEQYF.

This clone appeared once. The V and J genes are TRBV5-8 and TRBJ2-6; maybe TRBD1 (5 bases). Trimming removed 0 bases at V and 2 bases at J, with 6 bases between. This CDR3 region has 15 residues. Germline CDR1 reads SGHTS; CDR2 reads YDEGEE. The CDR3 bases are TGTGCCAGCAGCTTGGGACAGACTGGGGCCAACGTCCTGACTTTC. This encodes CASSLGQTGANVLTF.

The chain employs TRBV10-2 and TRBJ1-5, with a weak D call TRBD1 (5 bases). The germline gives CDR1 WSHSY, CDR2 SAAADI. V lost 6 bases to trimming and J lost 3 bases, with 15 bases between them. This CDR3 contains 15 residues. CDR3 region: CASRDPTEPNQPQHF. DNA of the CDR3: TGCGCCAGCAGGGACCCGACAGAACCCAATCAGCCCCAGCATTTT.

V usage is TRBV5-5 and J usage is TRBJ2-3; perhaps TRBD2 as D (5 bases). Germline V lookup: CDR1 SGHKS, CDR2 YYEKEE (reference sequence). The CDR3 is made up of 14 amino acids. V was pared by 6 bases and J by 5 bases, with 16 bases between. For the CDR3, the DNA is TGTGCCAGCACCACGCACGGGGTTGTAGATACGCAGTATTTT. It is translated as CASTTHGVVDTQYF.

This chain joins TRBV9 and TRBJ2-1; 9 bases map to TRBD2. This CDR3 spans 15 amino acids. With 3 bases clipped from V and 4 bases from J, the junction kept 5 bases outside the gene matches. CDR1 SGDLS and CDR2 YYNGEE come from the germline V gene. CDR3 loop: CASSARLAEYNEQFF. In DNA form, the CDR3 reads TGTGCCAGCAGCGCCCGACTAGCGGAATACAATGAGCAGTTCTTC.

The chain combines TRBV6-5 with TRBJ1-5; D gene unclear. Per germline, CDR1 MNHEY and CDR2 SVGAGI. Trimming left V 8 bases short and J 4 bases short, with 6 bases between. This CDR3 is built from 11 residues. CDR3 sequence (DNA): TGTGCCAGCGGGAGGAATCAGCCCCAGCATTTT. It translates to CASGRNQPQHF.

V and J are TRBV11-2 and TRBJ2-3, with D perhaps matching TRBD1 (6 bases). This CDR3 has 14 residues. Per the germline V gene, CDR1 is SGHAT and CDR2 is FQNNGV. V was cut by 1 base and J by 4 bases, with 9 bases left in between. The DNA for the CDR3 is TGTGCCAGCAGCTTAGGCAGGGGAGCAGATACGCAGTATTTT. This codes for CASSLGRGADTQYF.

This sequence joins TRBV12-2 and TRBJ2-1; TRBD2, the table's D call, lacks a check against the DNA. TRBV12-2 is recorded as a pseudogene. This CDR3 is 15 amino acids long. The CDR3 nucleotides are TGTGCAAGTCCCCTCCTAGCGGCCCACTACAATGAGCAGTTCTTC. Its protein is CASPLLAAHYNEQFF.

In regard to this clone: The same CDR3 can be traced to other DNA sequences in this sample. V usage is TRBV2 and J usage is TRBJ2-7; TRBD2 aligns across 14 bases. Germline lookup yields CDR1 SNHLY and CDR2 FYNNEI. Trimming removed 6 bases from V and 4 bases from J; junction bases left unmatched: 2. The CDR3 length is 14 residues. The CDR3 sequence is CASSRTSGGYEQYF. The DNA of the CDR3 is TGTGCCAGCAGCCGGACTAGCGGGGGGTACGAGCAGTACTTC.

The rearrangement links TRBV18 to TRBJ2-1, with 16 bases aligning to TRBD2. Germline values: CDR1 KGHSH, CDR2 LQKENI. The CDR3 loop spans 18 amino acids. Unmatched junction bases numbered 5, after V lost 0 bases and J lost 6 bases. CDR3 region: CASSPPGLAGGRGNEQFF. The CDR3 nucleotides are TGTGCCAGCTCACCACCGGGACTAGCGGGAGGGCGGGGCAATGAGCAGTTCTTC.

In its sample, this clone was seen once. This chain connects TRBV5-3 to TRBJ2-3; 9 positions agree with TRBD1. TRBV5-3 is flagged as an ORF with uncertain function. The CDR3 has 17 amino acids. The V and J ends lost 3 bases and 2 bases, in that order; junction bases with no gene match: 10. The CDR3: CARSSPGRDRATDTQYF. In DNA form, the CDR3 reads TGTGCCAGAAGCTCTCCCGGGCGGGACAGGGCCACAGATACGCAGTATTTT.

This sequence joins TRBV6-5 and TRBJ2-3, with TRBD2 matching over 10 bases. Germline V CDR1 and CDR2: MNHEY, SVGAGI. This CDR3 is 15 amino acids long. V lost 7 bases and J lost 2; bases outside the gene matches: 6. For the CDR3, the DNA is TGTGCCAGCATTATAGCGGGAGGAGCCACAGATACGCAGTATTTT. Translating it yields CASIIAGGATDTQYF.